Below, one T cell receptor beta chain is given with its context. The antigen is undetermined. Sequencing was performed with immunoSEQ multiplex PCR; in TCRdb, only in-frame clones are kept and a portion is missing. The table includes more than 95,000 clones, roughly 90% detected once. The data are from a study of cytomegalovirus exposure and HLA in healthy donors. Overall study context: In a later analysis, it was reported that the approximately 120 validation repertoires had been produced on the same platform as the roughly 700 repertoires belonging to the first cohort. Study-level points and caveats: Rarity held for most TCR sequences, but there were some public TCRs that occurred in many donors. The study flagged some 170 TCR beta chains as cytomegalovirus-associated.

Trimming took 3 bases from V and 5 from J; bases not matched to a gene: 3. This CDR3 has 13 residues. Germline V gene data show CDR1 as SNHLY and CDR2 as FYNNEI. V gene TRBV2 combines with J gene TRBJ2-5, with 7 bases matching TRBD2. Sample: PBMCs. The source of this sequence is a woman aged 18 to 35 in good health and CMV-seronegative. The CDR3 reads CASSDSGGETQYF. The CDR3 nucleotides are TGTGCCAGCAGTGACTCCGGGGGGGAGACCCAGTACTTC.